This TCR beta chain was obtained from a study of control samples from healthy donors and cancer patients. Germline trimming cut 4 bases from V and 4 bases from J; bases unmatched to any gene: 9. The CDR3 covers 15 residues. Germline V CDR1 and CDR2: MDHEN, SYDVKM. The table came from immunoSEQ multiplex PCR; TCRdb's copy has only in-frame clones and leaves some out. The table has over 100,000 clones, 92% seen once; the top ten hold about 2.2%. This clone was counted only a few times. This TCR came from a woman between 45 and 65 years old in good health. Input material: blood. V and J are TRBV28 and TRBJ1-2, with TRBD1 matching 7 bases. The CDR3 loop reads CASSSPGGLGYGYTF. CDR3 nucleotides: TGTGCCAGCAGTTCGCCAGGGGGGCTCGGCTATGGCTACACCTTC.